This T cell receptor beta chain is from a study of blood T cell repertoires in COVID-19 (dated by TCRdb to about 2020). General notes on the study: Samples from collaborators originated in the United States, Italy and Spain and spanned both the acute and convalescent phases of COVID-19. The prospective study material was composed of cDNA or gDNA derived from T cells, B-cell-depleted T cells, or PBMCs. The dataset comprised deeply sampled blood TCRbeta repertoires from subjects exposed to, actively infected with, or recovered from COVID-19. The repertoires were released in a freely available public database intended as a resource for research on the immune response to SARS-CoV-2. The samples were drawn from the first 160 participants of the ongoing ImmuneRACE study and from 1,254 subjects provided by 6 global collaborators. A de-identified subject ID, COVID-19 status, age in years and sex were almost always included in the sample metadata. HLA class I and class II types, where available, came from metadata supplied by the sample provider rather than from assay-based typing. General conclusions and limits of the study: The quantity of clinical and demographic metadata differed by source and by participant and was supplied without curation.

Another Seattle source contributed samples from volunteer blood donors who had recovered from COVID-19. The collaborating institutions used their own protocols to collect whole blood in K2EDTA tubes. For TCRbeta analysis, collaborator samples were shipped as frozen whole blood, as isolated PBMCs, or as DNA extracted from either sample type. The germline V gene encodes CDR1 SGDLS and CDR2 YYNGEE. Trimming costs V 0 bases and J 10 bases, and their ends lie 17 bases apart. Measured from the cysteine to the phenylalanine, the CDR3 is 16 residues long. Here the CDR3 DNA is all that survives: 48 bases in frame from base 1. TCRbeta CDR3 regions were amplified from genomic DNA using the immunoSEQ Assay, a bias-controlled multiplex PCR. In the authors' own workflow: Nucleated cell counts per sample were estimated from amplification of reference gene primers within the assay. Sequence reads were collapsed and filtered to measure the absolute abundance of every unique TCRbeta CDR3 rearrangement. For each sample, productive Simpson clonality was calculated by taking the square root of Simpson's diversity index across productive rearrangements. Drawn from immuneACCESS, this table holds only the in-frame rearrangements with V and J called that TCRdb kept. Clones are partly lost; checked studies trace under half to an unresolved V gene and leave the rest unexplained. For V, J and clone size, that table is used; D and trimming come from the DNA. This sample gives roughly 230,000 clones in total; 75% to 90% of them show up just once. The ten largest make up roughly 5% of the sample.

In this sample, this clone turned up a few times. This clone's antigen is unknown. No per-base quality is available; no much larger clone lies one base away. This clonotype was obtained from a woman aged 35 to 49 who had recovered from COVID-19. In this chain, TRBV9 is recombined with TRBJ1-6; no D gene can be assigned with confidence. Sequenced: peripheral blood. The CDR3 reads CASSVDGRGFGSPLHF. At the DNA level, the sequence is TGTGCCAGCAGCGTAGATGGTCGGGGATTCGGGTCACCCCTCCACTTT.